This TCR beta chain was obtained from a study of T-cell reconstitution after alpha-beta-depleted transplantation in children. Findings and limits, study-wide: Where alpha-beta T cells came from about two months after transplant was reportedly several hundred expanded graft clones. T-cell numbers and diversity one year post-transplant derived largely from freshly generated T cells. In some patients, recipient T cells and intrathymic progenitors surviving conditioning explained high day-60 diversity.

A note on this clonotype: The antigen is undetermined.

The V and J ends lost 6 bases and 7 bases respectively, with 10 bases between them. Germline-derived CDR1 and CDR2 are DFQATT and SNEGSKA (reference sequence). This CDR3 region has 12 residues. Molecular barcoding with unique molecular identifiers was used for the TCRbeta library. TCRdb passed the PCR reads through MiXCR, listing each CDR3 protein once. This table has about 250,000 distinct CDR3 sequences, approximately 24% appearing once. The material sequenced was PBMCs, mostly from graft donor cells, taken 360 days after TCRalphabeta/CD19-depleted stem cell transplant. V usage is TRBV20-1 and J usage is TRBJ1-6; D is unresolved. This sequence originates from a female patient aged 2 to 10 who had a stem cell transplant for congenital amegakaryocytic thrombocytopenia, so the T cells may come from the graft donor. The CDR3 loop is CSAGPNNSPLHF. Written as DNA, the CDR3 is TGCAGTGCAGGTCCCAACAATTCACCCCTCCACTTT.